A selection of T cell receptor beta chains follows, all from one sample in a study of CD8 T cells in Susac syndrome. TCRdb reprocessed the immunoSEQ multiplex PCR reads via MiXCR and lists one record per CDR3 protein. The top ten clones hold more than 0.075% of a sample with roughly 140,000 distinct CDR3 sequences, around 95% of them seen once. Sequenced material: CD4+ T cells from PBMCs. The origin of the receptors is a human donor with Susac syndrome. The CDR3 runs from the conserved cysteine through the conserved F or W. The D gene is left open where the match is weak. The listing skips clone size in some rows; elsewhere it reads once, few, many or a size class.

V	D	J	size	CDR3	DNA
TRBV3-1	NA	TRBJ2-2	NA	CASSLNLGELFF	TGTGCCAGCAGCCTCAACCTGGGGGAGCTGTTTTTT
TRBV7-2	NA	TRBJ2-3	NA	CASSSRVGADTQYF	TGTGCCAGCAGCTCCAGGGTGGGGGCGGATACGCAGTATTTT
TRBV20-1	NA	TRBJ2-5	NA	CSAIAVASRSPETQYF	TGCAGTGCCATAGCCGTCGCTAGCCGAAGTCCGGAGACCCAGTACTTC
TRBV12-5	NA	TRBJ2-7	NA	CASGLVRGGASYEQYF	TGTGCTAGTGGTTTGGTACGGGGTGGCGCCTCCTACGAGCAGTACTTC
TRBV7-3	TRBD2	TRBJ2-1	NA	CASSSGLAGGKYNEQFF	TGTGCCAGCAGCTCGGGACTAGCGGGGGGAAAATACAATGAGCAGTTCTTC
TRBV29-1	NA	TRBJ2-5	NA	CSVGHSGSETQYF	TGCAGCGTTGGTCATTCAGGGTCAGAGACCCAGTACTTC
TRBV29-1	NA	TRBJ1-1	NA	CSVESVTDTEAFF	TGCAGCGTTGAAAGCGTGACAGACACTGAAGCTTTCTTT
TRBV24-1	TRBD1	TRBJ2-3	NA	CAGPGQNTDTQYF	TGTGCCGGACCGGGACAGAACACAGATACGCAGTATTTT
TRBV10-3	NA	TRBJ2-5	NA	CAIRLTGQETQYF	TGTGCCATCAGGCTGACAGGCCAAGAGACCCAGTACTTC
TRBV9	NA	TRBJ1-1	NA	CASTEQPELKTEAFF	TGTGCCAGCACTGAACAACCAGAGCTTAAAACTGAAGCTTTCTTT
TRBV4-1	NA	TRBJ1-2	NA	CASSQDLAAGRNYGYTF	TGCGCCAGCAGCCAAGATCTGGCTGCGGGGAGAAACTATGGCTACACCTTC
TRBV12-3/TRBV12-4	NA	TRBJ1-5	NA	CASSFMSGNQPQHF	TGTGCCAGCAGTTTTATGAGTGGCAATCAGCCCCAGCATTTT
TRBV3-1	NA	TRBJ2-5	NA	CASSPSPRGRDETQYF	TGTGCCAGCAGCCCCTCCCCGAGGGGGCGGGACGAGACCCAGTACTTC
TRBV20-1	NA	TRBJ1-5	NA	CSARGPGVYQPQHF	TGCAGTGCTAGAGGGCCAGGGGTGTACCAGCCCCAGCATTTT
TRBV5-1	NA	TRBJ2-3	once	CASSPQITDTQYF	TGCGCCAGCAGCCCACAGATCACAGATACGCAGTATTTT
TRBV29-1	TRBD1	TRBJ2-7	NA	CSVAPQGAVPYEQYF	TGCAGCGTCGCCCCCCAGGGGGCTGTACCCTACGAGCAGTACTTC
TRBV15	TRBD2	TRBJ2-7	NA	CATSRVPSGGRPYEQYF	TGTGCCACCAGCAGAGTCCCCTCGGGGGGGCGACCCTACGAGCAGTACTTC
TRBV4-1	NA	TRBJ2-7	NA	CASSPRYYEQYF	TGCGCCAGCAGCCCTCGCTACTACGAGCAGTACTTC
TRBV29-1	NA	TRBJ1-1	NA	CSVEGSDHTEAFF	TGCAGCGTTGAAGGTTCGGATCACACTGAAGCTTTCTTT
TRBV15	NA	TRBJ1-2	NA	CATSRDQSGGYTF	TGTGCCACCAGCAGAGATCAATCCGGGGGCTACACCTTC
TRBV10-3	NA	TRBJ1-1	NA	CAISDAGRDPMNTEAFF	TGTGCCATCAGTGACGCCGGTAGAGACCCGATGAACACTGAAGCTTTCTTT
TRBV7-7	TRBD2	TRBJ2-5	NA	CASSFGLSRSGRPETQYF	TGTGCTAGCAGCTTTGGTCTCTCTAGAAGCGGGAGGCCGGAGACCCAGTACTTC
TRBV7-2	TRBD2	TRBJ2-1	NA	CASSLASGASYNEQFF	TGTGCCAGCAGCTTAGCTAGCGGGGCATCCTACAATGAGCAGTTCTTC
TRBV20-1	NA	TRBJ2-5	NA	CSGTLQETQYF	TGCAGTGGGACACTCCAAGAGACCCAGTACTTC